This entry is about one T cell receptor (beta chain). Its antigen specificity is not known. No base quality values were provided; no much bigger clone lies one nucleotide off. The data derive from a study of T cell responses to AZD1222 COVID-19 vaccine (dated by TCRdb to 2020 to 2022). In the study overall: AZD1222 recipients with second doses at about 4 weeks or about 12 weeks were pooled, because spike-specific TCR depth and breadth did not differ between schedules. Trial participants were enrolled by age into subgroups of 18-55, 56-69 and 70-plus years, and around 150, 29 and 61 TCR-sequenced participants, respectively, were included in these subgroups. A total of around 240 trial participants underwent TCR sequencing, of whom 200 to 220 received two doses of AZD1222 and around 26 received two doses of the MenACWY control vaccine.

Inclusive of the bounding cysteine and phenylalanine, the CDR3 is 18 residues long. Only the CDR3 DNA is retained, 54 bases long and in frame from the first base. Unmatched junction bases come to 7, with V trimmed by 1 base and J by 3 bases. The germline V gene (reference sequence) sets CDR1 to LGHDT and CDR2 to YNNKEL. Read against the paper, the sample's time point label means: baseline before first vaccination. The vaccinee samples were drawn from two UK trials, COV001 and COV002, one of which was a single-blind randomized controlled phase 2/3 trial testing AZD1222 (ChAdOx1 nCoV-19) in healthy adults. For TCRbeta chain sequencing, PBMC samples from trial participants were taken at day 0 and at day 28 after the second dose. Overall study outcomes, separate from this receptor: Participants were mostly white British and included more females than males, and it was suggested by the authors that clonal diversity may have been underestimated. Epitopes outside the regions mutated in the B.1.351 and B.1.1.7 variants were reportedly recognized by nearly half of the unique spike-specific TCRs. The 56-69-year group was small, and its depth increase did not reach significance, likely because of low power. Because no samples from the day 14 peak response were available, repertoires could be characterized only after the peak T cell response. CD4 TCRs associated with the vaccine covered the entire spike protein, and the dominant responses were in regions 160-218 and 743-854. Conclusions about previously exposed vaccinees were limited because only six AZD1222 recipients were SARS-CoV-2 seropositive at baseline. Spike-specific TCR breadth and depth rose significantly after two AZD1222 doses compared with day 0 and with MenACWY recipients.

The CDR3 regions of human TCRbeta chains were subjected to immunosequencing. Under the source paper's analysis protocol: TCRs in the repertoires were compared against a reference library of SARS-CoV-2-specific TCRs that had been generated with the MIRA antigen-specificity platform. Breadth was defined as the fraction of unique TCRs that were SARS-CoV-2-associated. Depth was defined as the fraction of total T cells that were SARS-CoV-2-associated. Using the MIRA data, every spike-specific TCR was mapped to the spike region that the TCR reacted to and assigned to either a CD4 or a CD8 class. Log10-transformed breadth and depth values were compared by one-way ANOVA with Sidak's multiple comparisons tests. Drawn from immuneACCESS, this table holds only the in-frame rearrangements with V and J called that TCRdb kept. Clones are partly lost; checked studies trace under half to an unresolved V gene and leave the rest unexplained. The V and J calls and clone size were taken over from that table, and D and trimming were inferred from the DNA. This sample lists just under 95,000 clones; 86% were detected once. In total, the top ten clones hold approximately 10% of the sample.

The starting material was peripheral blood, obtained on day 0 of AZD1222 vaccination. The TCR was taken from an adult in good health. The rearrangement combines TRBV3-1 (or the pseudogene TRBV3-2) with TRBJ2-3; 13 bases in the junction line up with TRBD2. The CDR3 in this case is CASSQGWTSGRWTDTQYF. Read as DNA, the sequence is TGTGCCAGCAGCCAAGGCTGGACTAGCGGGAGATGGACAGATACGCAGTATTTT.